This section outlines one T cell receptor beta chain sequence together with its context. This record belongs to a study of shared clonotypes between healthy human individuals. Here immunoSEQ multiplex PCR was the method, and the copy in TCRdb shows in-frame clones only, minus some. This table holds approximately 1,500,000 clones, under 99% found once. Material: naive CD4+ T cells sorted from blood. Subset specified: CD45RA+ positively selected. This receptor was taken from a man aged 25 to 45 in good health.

Written as DNA, the CDR3 is TGTGCCAGCAGTTTATGGGCCGGTTTCCCCAAAAACATTCAGTACTTC. It translates to CASSLWAGFPKNIQYF. V gene TRBV28 combines with J gene TRBJ2-4; D unresolved. Trimming stripped 0 bases from V and 2 bases from J, with 11 bases between. There are 16 residues in the CDR3. Germline CDR1 MDHEN, CDR2 SYDVKM.